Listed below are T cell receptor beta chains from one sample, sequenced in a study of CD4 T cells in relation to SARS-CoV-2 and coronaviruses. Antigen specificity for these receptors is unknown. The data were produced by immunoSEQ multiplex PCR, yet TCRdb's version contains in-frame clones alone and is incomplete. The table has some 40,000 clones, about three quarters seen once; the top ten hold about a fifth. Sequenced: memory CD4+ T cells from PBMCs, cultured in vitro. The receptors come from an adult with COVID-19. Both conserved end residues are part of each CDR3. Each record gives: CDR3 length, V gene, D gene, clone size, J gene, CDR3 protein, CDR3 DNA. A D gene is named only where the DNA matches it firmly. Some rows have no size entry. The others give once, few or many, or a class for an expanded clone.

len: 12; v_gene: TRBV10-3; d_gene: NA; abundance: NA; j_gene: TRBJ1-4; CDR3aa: CAISEEGTKLFF; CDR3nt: TGTGCCATCAGTGAAGAGGGTACGAAACTGTTTTTT
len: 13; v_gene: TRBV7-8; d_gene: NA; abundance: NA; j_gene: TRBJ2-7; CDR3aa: CASSFQGAYEQYF; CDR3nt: TGTGCCAGCAGCTTTCAGGGAGCCTACGAGCAGTACTTC
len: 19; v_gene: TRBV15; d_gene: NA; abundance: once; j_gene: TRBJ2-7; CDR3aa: CATSSRLELELARSYEQYF; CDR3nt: TGTGCCACCAGCTCCAGATTGGAACTCGAATTGGCCCGCTCCTACGAGCAGTACTTC
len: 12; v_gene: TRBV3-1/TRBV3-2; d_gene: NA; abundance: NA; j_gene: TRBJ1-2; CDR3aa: CASSSRGEGYTF; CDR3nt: TGTGCCAGCAGCTCTAGGGGTGAAGGCTACACCTTC
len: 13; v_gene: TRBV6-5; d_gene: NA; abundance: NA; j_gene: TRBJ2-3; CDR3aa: CASSYSEGDTQYF; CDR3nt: TGTGCCAGCAGTTACTCCGAGGGGGATACGCAGTATTTT
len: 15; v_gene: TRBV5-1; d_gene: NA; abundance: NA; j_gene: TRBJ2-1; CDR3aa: CASSLVPLSNNEQFF; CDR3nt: TGCGCCAGCAGCTTGGTTCCTTTGTCGAACAATGAGCAGTTCTTC
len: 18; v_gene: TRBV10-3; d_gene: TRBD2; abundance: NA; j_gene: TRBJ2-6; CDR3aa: CAISERRLADSGANVLTF; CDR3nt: TGTGCCATCAGTGAGAGGAGACTAGCGGACTCTGGGGCCAACGTCCTGACTTTC
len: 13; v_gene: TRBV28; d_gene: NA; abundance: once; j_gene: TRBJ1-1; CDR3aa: CASSLRGDTEAFF; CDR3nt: TGTGCCAGCAGTTTAAGGGGAGACACTGAAGCTTTCTTT
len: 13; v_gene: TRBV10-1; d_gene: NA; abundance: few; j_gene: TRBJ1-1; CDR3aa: CASSERQGTEAFF; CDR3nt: TGCGCCAGCAGTGAGCGGCAGGGGACTGAAGCTTTCTTT
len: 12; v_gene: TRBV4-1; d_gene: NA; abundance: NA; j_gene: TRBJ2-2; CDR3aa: CASSFNTGELFF; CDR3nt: TGCGCCAGCAGCTTTAACACCGGGGAGCTGTTTTTT
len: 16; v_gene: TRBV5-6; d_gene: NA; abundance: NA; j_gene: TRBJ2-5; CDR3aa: CASSSQNTTITRTQYF; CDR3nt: TGTGCCAGCAGCTCGCAAAACACGACTATTACGAGGACCCAGTACTTC
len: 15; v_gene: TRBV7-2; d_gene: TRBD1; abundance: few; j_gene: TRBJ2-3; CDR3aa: CASSLGTGHTDTQYF; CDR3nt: TGTGCCAGCAGCTTAGGGACAGGGCACACAGATACGCAGTATTTT
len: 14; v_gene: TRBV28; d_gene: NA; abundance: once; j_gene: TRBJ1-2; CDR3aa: CASSYEGTYYGYTF; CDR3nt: TGTGCCAGCAGTTATGAGGGGACCTACTATGGCTACACCTTC